This is a list of T cell receptor beta chains from one sample in a study of identical twins. TCRdb recomputed calls from the 5' RACE reads with MiXCR, one row per CDR3 protein. The data contain hundreds of thousands of distinct CDR3 sequences, about 8% of them singletons. These data also featured in a second study, about yellow fever vaccine responses in identical twins.

The specimen was memory (CD45RO+) T cells sorted from blood. The receptors shown here come from a young woman in good health. CDR3s include the opening cysteine and the closing phenylalanine or tryptophan. D genes are given only for firm matches. Expanded clones get a size class; other rows say once, few or many, or leave the size out.

few	TRBV15	TRBJ1-6	-	TGTGCCACCAGCAGAGATCGGGGGTTTGGTTCACCCCTCCACTTT	CATSRDRGFGSPLHF
few	TRBV27	TRBJ2-3	-	TGTGCCAGCAGTTCAAGACAGACAGATACGCAGTATTTT	CASSSRQTDTQYF
many	TRBV12-3/TRBV12-4	TRBJ2-7	-	TGTGCCAGCGCTTCTGGGGGGACGATGGGGGGCGAGCAGTACTTC	CASASGGTMGGEQYF
many	TRBV28	TRBJ1-1	-	TGTGCCAGCAGGGGGTACAGGGTTTTAAACACTGAAGCTTTCTTT	CASRGYRVLNTEAFF
-	TRBV4-1	TRBJ2-3	-	TGCGCCAGCAGCCCTAGCACAGATACGCACTATTTT	CASSPSTDTHYF
many	TRBV20-1	TRBJ2-1	TRBD2	TGCAGTGCTAGAGATAGGCTAGCGGGAGTCCGTGAGCAGTTCTTC	CSARDRLAGVREQFF
few	TRBV7-9	TRBJ2-1	-	TGTGCCAGCAAAAAAGTCGTGGGGACCGACAATGAGCAGTTCTTC	CASKKVVGTDNEQFF
many	TRBV9	TRBJ2-6	-	TGTGCCAGCAGCTCGAACAGCTACTCTGGGGCCAACGTCCTGACTTTC	CASSSNSYSGANVLTF
many	TRBV7-2	TRBJ2-2	-	TGTGCCAGCAGCTTCGCCGCACGGGCCGCGAACACCGGGGAGCTGTTTTTT	CASSFAARAANTGELFF
few	TRBV19	TRBJ1-5	-	TGTGCCAGTAGTATATTGGAGTGGAGCAATCAGCCCCAGCATTTT	CASSILEWSNQPQHF
few	TRBV2	TRBJ2-7	TRBD2	TGTGCCAGCAACGTAGCGGGAGAGTGGTACGAGCAGTACTTC	CASNVAGEWYEQYF
many	TRBV12-3/TRBV12-4	TRBJ2-7	TRBD1	TGTGCCAGCAGTTCCCCGAGGCAGGGGGCTTACGAGCAGTACTTC	CASSSPRQGAYEQYF
few	TRBV24-1	TRBJ2-3	-	TGTGCCACCAGTGACACTTACACAGATACGCAGTATTTT	CATSDTYTDTQYF
many	TRBV29-1	TRBJ2-1	TRBD2	TGCAGCGTTGAAGATCCCGGCCCCGGCGGGAGGGCCTACAATGAGCAGTTCTTC	CSVEDPGPGGRAYNEQFF
few	TRBV4-2	TRBJ2-3	TRBD2	TGTGCCAGCAGCCAAGATTGGGCGGGGGGGCATTCAGATACGCAGTATTTT	CASSQDWAGGHSDTQYF
-	TRBV28	TRBJ1-5	-	TGTGCCAGCAGTTTATGGGGCGGGAGGGACCATCAGCCCCAGCATTTT	CASSLWGGRDHQPQHF
few	TRBV14	TRBJ2-5	TRBD2	TGTGCCAGCACTGGCGGGGGGTCCCGGGAGACCCAGTACTTC	CASTGGGSRETQYF